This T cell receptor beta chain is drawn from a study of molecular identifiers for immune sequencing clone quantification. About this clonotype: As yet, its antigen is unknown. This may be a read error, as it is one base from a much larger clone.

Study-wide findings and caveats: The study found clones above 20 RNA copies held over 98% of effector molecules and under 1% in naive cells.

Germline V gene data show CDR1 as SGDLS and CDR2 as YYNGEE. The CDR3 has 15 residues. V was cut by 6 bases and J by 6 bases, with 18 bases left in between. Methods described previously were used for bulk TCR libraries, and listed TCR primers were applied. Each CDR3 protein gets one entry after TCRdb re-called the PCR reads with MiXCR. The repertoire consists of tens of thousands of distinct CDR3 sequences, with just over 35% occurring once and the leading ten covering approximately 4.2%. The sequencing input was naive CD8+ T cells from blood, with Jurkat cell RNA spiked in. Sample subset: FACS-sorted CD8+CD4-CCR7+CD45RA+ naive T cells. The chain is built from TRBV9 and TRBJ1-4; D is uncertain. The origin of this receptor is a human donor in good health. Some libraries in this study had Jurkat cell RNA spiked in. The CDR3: CASTSEGVPDEKLFF. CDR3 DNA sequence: TGTGCCAGCACATCCGAGGGTGTCCCCGATGAAAAACTGTTTTTT.